The clone carrying this TCR beta chain was detected once. Researchers sorted participants into cohorts using their self-reported clinical history. Produced via immunoSEQ multiplex PCR; TCRdb's table is partial and in-frame only. The sample shows some 360,000 clones, roughly 90% of them seen only once. This sample is drawn from a study of blood T cell repertoires in COVID-19. The wider study: Acute-phase and convalescent COVID-19 samples originated in the United States, Italy and Spain. PBMCs, B-cell-depleted T cells, or T cells were the source of the cDNA or gDNA that made up the material.

V lost 4 bases and J lost 0, with 25 bases in between. The germline V gene encodes CDR1 MDHEN and CDR2 SYDVKM. The CDR3 consists of 19 residues. Source material: PBMCs or T cells enriched from blood (not recorded which). This chain links TRBV28 with TRBJ2-7, with a tentative D call TRBD1 (6 bases). The origin of this receptor is a woman in her thirties who had been exposed to COVID-19. CDR3 region: CASSSPPGGRGPSSYEQYF. CDR3 bases: TGTGCCAGCAGTTCTCCCCCGGGTGGCAGGGGACCTTCCTCCTACGAGCAGTACTTC.